The 32 T cell receptor beta chains listed next were all sequenced from one sample in a study of blood T cell repertoires in COVID-19. Profiled with immunoSEQ multiplex PCR; TCRdb holds only in-frame clones, not every one. The sample carries 150,000 to 200,000 clones, less than 90% recorded once. The sample consisted of PBMCs or T cells enriched from blood (not recorded which). These receptor sequences come from a young woman who had been exposed to COVID-19.

The CDR3 nucleotides are TGTGCCAGCTGCTTTGCGGGCCGGGTTGAAGCTTTCTTT. Encoded protein: CASCFAGRVEAFF. J is TRBJ1-1 and V is TRBV12-3 or TRBV12-4; D gene ambiguous. This CDR3 has 13 residues. V lost 8 bases and J 7 bases, leaving 17 bases between the germline ends.

This clone is a singleton in its sample. A junction boundary mismatches the germline segment, possibly from a read error. The genes are TRBV15 and TRBJ1-2; D gene ambiguous. The germline V gene encodes CDR1 LNHNV and CDR2 YYDKDF (reference sequence). The CDR3 loop spans 11 amino acids. This chain's CDR3 is CATSFVRETVF. In nucleotides, the CDR3 is TGTGCCACCAGCTTCGTTCGGGAAACTGTCTTC.

This clone was counted a few times. The CDR3: CASSLRTGRDETEAFF. The DNA for the CDR3 is TGCGCCAGCAGCCTGCGGACAGGGCGGGATGAGACTGAAGCTTTCTTT. This chain connects TRBV4-1 to TRBJ1-1, with 8 nucleotides matching TRBD1. The CDR3 covers 16 residues. Germline values: CDR1 MGHRA, CDR2 YSYEKL. The V and J ends lost 4 bases and 5 bases, in that order; junction bases with no gene match: 12.

The chain uses TRBV7-2 and TRBJ1-2, with D hard to call. This CDR3 region has 13 residues. The V gene's germline CDR1 is SGHTA and CDR2 FQGNSA. V lost 4 bases to trimming and J lost 5 bases, with 11 bases between them. For the CDR3, the DNA is TGTGCCAGCAGCTCCGACGGACTATATGGCTACACCTTC. Amino acids: CASSSDGLYGYTF. Looking up the rest from reference TRBV7-2 and TRBJ1-2 gives the full variable domain: GAGVSQSPSNKVTEKGKDVELRCDPISGHTALYWYRQSLGQGLEFLIYFQGNSAPDKSGLPSDRFSAERTGGSVSTLTIQRTQQEDSAVYLCASSSDGLYGYTFGSGTRLTVV.

This clone was seen ten or more times. This chain connects TRBV5-1 to TRBJ1-1; D possibly corresponds to TRBD1 (6 bases). Trimming left V 4 bases short and J 5 bases short, with 12 bases between. The CDR3 extends over 13 amino acids. From germline, CDR1 is SGHRS and CDR2 YFSETQ. For the CDR3, the DNA is TGCGCCAGCAGCCTTGACAGGATAACTGAAGCTTTCTTT. It codes for CASSLDRITEAFF.

The V and J genes are TRBV4-2 and TRBJ1-2; 9 bases line up with TRBD1. The CDR3 length is 20 residues. Germline V CDR1 and CDR2: LGHNA, YNFKEQ. The V and J ends lost 2 bases and 0 bases, in that order; junction bases with no gene match: 16. CDR3 DNA sequence: TGTGCCAGCAGCCAACCCCACCCGGACAGGGGAGGACGACCTAACTATGGCTACACCTTC. Translated, it gives CASSQPHPDRGGRPNYGYTF.

The chain uses TRBV6-5 and TRBJ1-3, with 9 bases aligning to TRBD1. The V gene's germline CDR1 is MNHEY and CDR2 SVGAGI. V trimming: 4 bases; J trimming: 2 bases; junction bases outside the gene matches: 3. This CDR3 is built from 15 residues. CDR3 residues: CASSWTGAAGNTIYF. The CDR3, as DNA: TGTGCCAGCAGTTGGACAGGGGCGGCTGGAAACACCATATATTTT.

The chain couples TRBV5-4 to TRBJ1-1; weak D call: TRBD1 (6 bases). Trimming left V 4 bases short and J 4 bases short, with 14 bases between. The CDR3 runs to 14 residues. Germline CDR1 reads SGHNT; CDR2 reads YYREEE (reference sequence). Here the CDR3 reads CASSKHREGTEAFF. Here the CDR3 DNA reads TGTGCCAGCAGCAAACACAGGGAGGGCACTGAAGCTTTCTTT.

The CDR3 region is CASSLFSGTGQGYSNQPQHF. In DNA, the CDR3 is TGTGCCAGCAGCTTATTTTCCGGGACAGGGCAGGGATATAGCAATCAGCCCCAGCATTTT. This chain joins TRBV7-8 and TRBJ1-5, with 9 bases that match TRBD1. Germline V CDR1 and CDR2: SGHVS, FQNEAQ. This CDR3 region has 20 residues. V was pared by 2 bases and J by 0 bases, with 14 bases of the junction left unmatched.

The V call is TRBV4-1, the J call TRBJ2-3, with TRBD2 matching 9 bases. J was trimmed by 4 bases and V by 0 bases; bases with no gene match: 5. Germline-derived CDR1 and CDR2 are MGHRA and YSYEKL. This CDR3 spans 16 amino acids. CDR3 DNA sequence: TGCGCCAGCAGCCAAGAAAGCGGGGGGCCCCCAGATACGCAGTATTTT. Its protein is CASSQESGGPPDTQYF.

The V gene is TRBV9, the J gene TRBJ2-2; tentative D call: TRBD1 (6 bases). The CDR3 runs 16 residues. V was cut by 3 bases and J by 1 base, with 13 bases left in between. Germline values: CDR1 SGDLS, CDR2 YYNGEE. For the CDR3, the DNA is TGTGCCAGCAGCGGTGGACAGTTAAAGAACACCGGGGAGCTGTTTTTT. Its protein is CASSGGQLKNTGELFF.

The V and J genes are TRBV5-4 and TRBJ1-2; D possibly corresponds to TRBD1 (6 bases). Per germline, CDR1 SGHNT and CDR2 YYREEE (reference sequence). CDR3 length: 15 amino acids. V was pared by 2 bases and J by 4 bases, with 15 bases between. CDR3 DNA sequence: TGTGCCAGCAGCTTAACACAGGGTATGGGCTATGGCTACACCTTC. Translating it yields CASSLTQGMGYGYTF.

This rearrangement joins TRBV21-1 to TRBJ1-1; TRBD1 is taken as the D call from the table, unchecked against the DNA. TRBV21-1 is a known pseudogene. This CDR3 spans 17 amino acids. CDR3 DNA sequence: TGTGCCAGCAGCAAATGGGACAGGGGGCCTTGCGCCGCTGAAGCTTTCTTT. Translation gives CASSKWDRGPCAAEAFF.

The chain employs TRBV6-1 and TRBJ1-2, with D tentatively TRBD1 (6 bases). V lost 1 base and J lost 4, with 16 bases in between. The CDR3 is made up of 16 amino acids. Germline V gene data show CDR1 as MNHNS and CDR2 as SASEGT. CDR3 loop: CASSEVDSRDSYGYTF. CDR3 sequence (DNA): TGTGCCAGCAGTGAAGTGGACAGCCGGGATTCCTATGGCTACACCTTC.

The rearrangement joins TRBV2 to TRBJ2-1; 7 positions agree with TRBD2. This CDR3 is built from 11 residues. After removal of 11 bases from V and 10 bases from J, the junction contained 8 bases not matched to a gene. CDR1 is SNHLY, CDR2 FYNNEI, per germline. CDR3 coding DNA: TGTGCCGGAACCGGGACTATCGAGCAGTTCTTC. Protein product: CAGTGTIEQFF.

The V gene is TRBV7-9, the J gene TRBJ2-1; 10 nucleotides agree with TRBD2. The CDR3 is 16 residues long. The germline V gene has CDR1 SEHNR and CDR2 FQNEAQ (reference sequence). The V segment lost 4 bases and the J segment 5 bases; nucleotides outside the gene matches: 8. CDR3 residues: CASSSFLAGVHNEQFF. The DNA for the CDR3 is TGTGCCAGCAGCTCATTCCTAGCGGGGGTTCACAATGAGCAGTTCTTC.

The chain links TRBV7-9 to TRBJ1-2; tentatively, D is TRBD1 (6 bases). V lost 1 base and J 0 bases, leaving 12 bases between the germline ends. Germline V gene data show CDR1 as SEHNR and CDR2 as FQNEAQ (reference sequence). The CDR3 spans 16 residues. This chain's CDR3 is CASSLGAGASNYGYTF. DNA of the CDR3: TGTGCCAGCAGCTTAGGGGCAGGGGCTTCTAACTATGGCTACACCTTC. Drawing the rest from reference TRBV7-9 and TRBJ1-2, the complete variable domain is DTGVSQNPRHKITKRGQNVTFRCDPISEHNRLYWYRQTLGQGPEFLTYFQNEAQLEKSRLLSDRFSAERPKGSFSTLEIQRTEQGDSAMYLCASSLGAGASNYGYTFGSGTRLTVV.

J is TRBJ2-5 and V is TRBV5-8; tentatively, D is TRBD2 (6 bases). CDR3 length equals 13 residues. Between the trimmed V and J ends, which lost 4 bases and 2 bases, there was a span of 9 bases. CDR1 is SGHTS and CDR2 is YDEGEE in the germline V gene. CDR3 DNA sequence: TGTGCCAGCAGCCCGGGACTGCAAGAGACCCAGTACTTC. Its protein product is CASSPGLQETQYF.

This rearrangement joins TRBV10-2 to TRBJ2-3, with 9 bases fitting TRBD2. There are 15 residues in the CDR3. J lost 5 bases, V lost 3 bases, and 6 bases had no gene match. Germline-derived CDR1 and CDR2 are WSHSY and SAAADI. The CDR3, as DNA: TGCGCCAGCAGTGAATGGCGGGGGGGCGTAGATACGCAGTATTTT. It specifies CASSEWRGGVDTQYF.

The rearrangement uses TRBV9 and TRBJ2-2, with TRBD2 identical over 10 bases. Germline CDR1 SGDLS, CDR2 YYNGEE. Trimming cost V 3 bases and J 7 bases; bases outside gene matches: 12. The CDR3 covers 17 residues. The CDR3, as DNA: TGTGCCAGCAGCGCCCAAGAGCGGGGGGGAGATGACGGGGAGCTGTTTTTT. This translates into CASSAQERGGDDGELFF.

The chain combines TRBV7-3 with TRBJ2-7; TRBD1 matches 7 bases. Germline CDR1 reads SGHTA; CDR2 reads FQGTGA. V lost 5 bases, J lost 6 bases, and 7 bases stayed unmatched. The CDR3 spans 13 residues. The CDR3 nucleotides read TGTGCCAGCAGCGCAGACAGGGATCGCGAGCAGTACTTC. This encodes CASSADRDREQYF.

This chain connects TRBV27 to TRBJ1-2; D call uncertain. The CDR3 has 16 residues. CDR1 is MNHEY, CDR2 SMNVEV, per germline (reference sequence). Trimming stripped 6 bases from V and 0 bases from J, with 17 bases between. Here the CDR3 reads CASSPYLGSPNYGYTF. CDR3 DNA sequence: TGTGCCAGCAGCCCGTATTTAGGGAGCCCTAACTATGGCTACACCTTC.

V usage is TRBV5-1 and J usage is TRBJ2-1, with TRBD1 as a possible D gene (6 bases). This CDR3 has 12 residues. From germline, CDR1 is SGHRS and CDR2 YFSETQ. Trimming took off 4 bases at V and 7 bases at J, with 9 bases between the two ends. The CDR3 here is CASSITGNEQFF. The CDR3 DNA follows: TGCGCCAGCAGCATCACAGGGAATGAGCAGTTCTTC.

V usage is TRBV2 and J usage is TRBJ2-3, with D possibly TRBD2 on 6 matching bases. Trimming stripped 8 bases from V and 6 bases from J, with 15 bases between. Germline V gene data show CDR1 as SNHLY and CDR2 as FYNNEI. The CDR3 runs 13 residues. Written as DNA, the CDR3 is TGTGCCAGCTGGGACTCGTTGGTGGATACGCAGTATTTT. Amino acid sequence: CASWDSLVDTQYF.

This clone was detected only a few times. V and J are TRBV5-5 and TRBJ1-2; 8 nucleotides agree with TRBD1. The CDR3 spans 14 residues. V was clipped by 4 bases and J by 2 bases; unmatched bases: 4. CDR1 and CDR2 (germline): SGHKS, YYEKEE (reference sequence). In DNA, the CDR3 is TGTGCCAGCAGCCAGGACAGGGAGAACTATGGCTACACCTTC. It is translated as CASSQDRENYGYTF.

This clone was seen once. The sample contains more than one DNA sequence encoding this CDR3. The chain uses TRBV5-6 and TRBJ1-5, with TRBD1 matching over 7 bases. The CDR3 sequence is 13 residues long. The junction had 0 bases not matched to a gene; V was cut back by 0 bases and J by 6 bases. The germline gives CDR1 SGHDT, CDR2 YYEEEE. CDR3 loop: CASSLDRGQPQHF. CDR3 DNA: TGTGCCAGCAGCTTGGACAGGGGTCAGCCCCAGCATTTT.

The chain links TRBV5-1 to TRBJ2-2, with 9 bases that match TRBD2. J gave up 2 bases and V 7 bases, and 9 bases lay outside the gene matches. The CDR3 spans 16 residues. The V gene's germline CDR1 is SGHRS and CDR2 YFSETQ. The CDR3 here is CASGWSGTSNTGELFF. The CDR3 coding sequence is TGCGCCAGCGGATGGTCCGGGACTAGCAACACCGGGGAGCTGTTTTTT.

As DNA, the CDR3 is TGTGCCAGCACCCCGGGACAGTGGGATCAGCCCCAGCATTTT. The encoded protein is CASTPGQWDQPQHF. This sequence joins TRBV2 and TRBJ1-5; the match to TRBD1 covers 7 bases. The CDR3 is 14 amino acids. In germline, CDR1 is SNHLY, CDR2 FYNNEI. V lost 7 bases to trimming and J lost 5 bases; unmatched junction nucleotides: 8.

V usage is TRBV7-2 and J usage is TRBJ2-7; 8 nucleotides match TRBD2. The junction had 7 bases not matched to a gene; V was cut back by 2 bases and J by 1 base. CDR1 is SGHTA, CDR2 FQGNSA, per germline. This CDR3 comprises 16 residues. In nucleotides, the CDR3 is TGTGCCAGCAGCTTAATTGGCGGGGGGCTATCCTACGAGCAGTACTTC. Its protein product is CASSLIGGGLSYEQYF.

This sequence joins TRBV3-1 (or the pseudogene TRBV3-2) and TRBJ1-2, with a possible D match to TRBD1 (5 bases). Germline assignment: CDR1 LGHDT and CDR2 YNNKEL (reference sequence). The CDR3 covers 14 residues. V lost 5 bases and J lost 3, with 13 bases in between. Written as DNA, the CDR3 is TGTGCCAGCAGCGATATGGGGGGTTACTATGGCTACACCTTC. It codes for CASSDMGGYYGYTF.

The J gene is TRBJ2-7, the V gene TRBV10-3, with D possibly being TRBD1 (6 bases). The CDR3 is 16 residues long. Trimming removed 4 bases from V and 0 bases from J, with 16 bases in between. From germline, CDR1 is ENHRY and CDR2 SYGVKD. The CDR3: CAISVLDRSRSYEQYF. The CDR3 nucleotides are TGTGCCATCAGTGTGCTCGACAGGAGCCGCTCCTACGAGCAGTACTTC.

The DNA for the CDR3 is TGCGCCAGCAGCGACGGACAGGGAGGGAATTCACCCCTCCACTTT. This codes for CASSDGQGGNSPLHF. This chain uses TRBV4-3 with TRBJ1-6, with 8 bases fitting TRBD1. V dropped 5 bases and J dropped 7; count of bases not matched to a gene: 7. The CDR3 runs to 15 residues. Germline-derived CDR1 and CDR2 are LGHNA and YSLEER.